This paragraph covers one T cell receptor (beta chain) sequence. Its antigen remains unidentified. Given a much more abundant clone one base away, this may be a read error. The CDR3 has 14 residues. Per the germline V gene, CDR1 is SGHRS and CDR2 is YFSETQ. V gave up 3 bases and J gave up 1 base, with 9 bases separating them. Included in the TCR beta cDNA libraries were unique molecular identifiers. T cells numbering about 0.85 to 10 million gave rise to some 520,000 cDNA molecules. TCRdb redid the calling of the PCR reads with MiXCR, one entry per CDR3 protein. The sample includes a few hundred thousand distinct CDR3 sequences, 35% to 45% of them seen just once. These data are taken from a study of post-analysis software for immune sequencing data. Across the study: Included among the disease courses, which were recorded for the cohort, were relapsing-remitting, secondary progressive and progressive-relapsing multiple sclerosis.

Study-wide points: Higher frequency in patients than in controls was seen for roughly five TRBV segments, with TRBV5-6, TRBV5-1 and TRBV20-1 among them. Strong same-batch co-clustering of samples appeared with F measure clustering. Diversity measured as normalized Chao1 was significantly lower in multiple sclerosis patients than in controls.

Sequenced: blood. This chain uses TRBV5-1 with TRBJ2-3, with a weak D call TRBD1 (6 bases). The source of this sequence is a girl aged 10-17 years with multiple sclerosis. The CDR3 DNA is TGCGCCAGCAGCTGGGACACCCGCACAGATACGCAGTATTTT. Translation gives CASSWDTRTDTQYF. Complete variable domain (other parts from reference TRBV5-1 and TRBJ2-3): KAGVTQTPRYLIKTRGQQVTLSCSPISGHRSVSWYQQTPGQGLQFLFEYFSETQRNKGNFPGRFSGRQFSNSRSEMNVSTLELGDSALYLCASSWDTRTDTQYFGPGTRLTVL.